The 2 T cell receptor beta chains below were found in one sample sequenced in a study of blood T cell repertoires in COVID-19 (dated by TCRdb to about 2020). Library preparation used the immunoSEQ multiplex PCR assay. As stored in TCRdb, this immuneACCESS dataset retains in-frame rearrangements with V and J assigned. A fraction of the clones does not appear; measured against another copy, unresolved V genes explain less than half of the discrepancy, and the remainder lacks a known reason. The sample includes some 99,000 clones, with around 72% observed a single time. The top ten constitute around 22% of the sample. The sample consisted of peripheral blood. These receptors were obtained from a man aged 65-85 years with acute or convalescent COVID-19.

The chain's CDR3 is CSAQPWEAAGQETQYF. The CDR3 DNA is TGCAGCGCCCAACCTTGGGAAGCCGCGGGCCAAGAGACCCAGTACTTC. This chain uses TRBV29-1 with TRBJ2-5; weak D call: TRBD2 (5 bases). Germline CDR1 is SQVTM and CDR2 is ANQGSEA. Trimming shortened V by 7 bases and J by 1 base, and 22 bases separated the two germline ends. The CDR3 sequence is 16 residues long.

V gene TRBV6-5 combines with J gene TRBJ1-6; the match to TRBD1 covers 8 bases. V dropped 5 bases and J dropped 8; count of bases not matched to a gene: 8. Germline V gene sequence: CDR1 MNHEY, CDR2 SVGAGI. This CDR3 is 15 amino acids long. The CDR3 coding sequence is TGTGCCAGCAGTAACACAGGGGGGGGCGATTCACCCCTCCACTTT. It yields the protein CASSNTGGGDSPLHF.